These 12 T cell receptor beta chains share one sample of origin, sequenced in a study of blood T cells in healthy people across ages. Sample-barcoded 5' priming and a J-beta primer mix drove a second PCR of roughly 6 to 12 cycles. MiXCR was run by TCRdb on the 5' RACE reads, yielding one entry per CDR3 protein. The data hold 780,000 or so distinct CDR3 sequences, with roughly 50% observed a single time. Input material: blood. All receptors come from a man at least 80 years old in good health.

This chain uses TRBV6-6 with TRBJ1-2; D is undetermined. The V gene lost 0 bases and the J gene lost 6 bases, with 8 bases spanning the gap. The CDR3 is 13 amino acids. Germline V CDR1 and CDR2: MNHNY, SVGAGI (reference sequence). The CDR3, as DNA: TGTGCCAGCAGTTACTCGACTGAGGATGGCTACACCTTC. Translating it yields CASSYSTEDGYTF.

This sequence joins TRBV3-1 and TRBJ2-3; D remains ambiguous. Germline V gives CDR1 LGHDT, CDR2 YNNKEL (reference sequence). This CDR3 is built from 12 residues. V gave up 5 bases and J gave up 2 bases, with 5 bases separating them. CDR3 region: CASSYITDTQYF. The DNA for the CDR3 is TGTGCCAGCAGCTACATCACAGATACGCAGTATTTT.

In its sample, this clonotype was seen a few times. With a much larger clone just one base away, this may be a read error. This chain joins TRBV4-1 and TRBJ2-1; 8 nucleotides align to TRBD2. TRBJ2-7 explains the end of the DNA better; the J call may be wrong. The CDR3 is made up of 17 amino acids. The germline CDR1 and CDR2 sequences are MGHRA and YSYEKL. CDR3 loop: CASRQNQGLAGYNEQYF. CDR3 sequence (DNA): TGCGCCAGCAGACAAAACCAAGGGCTAGCGGGCTACAATGAGCAGTACTTC.

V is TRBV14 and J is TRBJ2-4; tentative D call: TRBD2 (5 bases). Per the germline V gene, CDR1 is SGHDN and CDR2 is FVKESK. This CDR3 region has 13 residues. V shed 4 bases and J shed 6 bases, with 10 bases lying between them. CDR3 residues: CASSRGLANIQYF. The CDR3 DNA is TGTGCCAGCAGCCGAGGGCTGGCAAACATTCAGTACTTC.

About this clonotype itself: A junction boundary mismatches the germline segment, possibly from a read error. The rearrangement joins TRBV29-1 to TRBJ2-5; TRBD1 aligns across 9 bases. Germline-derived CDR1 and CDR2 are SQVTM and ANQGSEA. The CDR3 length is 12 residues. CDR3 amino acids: CSVWTGEETQYF. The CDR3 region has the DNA TGCAGCGTCTGGACAGGGGAGGAGACTCAGTACTTC.

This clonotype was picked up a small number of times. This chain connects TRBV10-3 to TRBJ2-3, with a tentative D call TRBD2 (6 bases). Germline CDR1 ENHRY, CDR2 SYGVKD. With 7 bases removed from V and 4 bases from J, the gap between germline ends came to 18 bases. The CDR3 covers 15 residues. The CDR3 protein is CAIKVGRGESDTQYF. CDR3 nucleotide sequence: TGTGCCATCAAGGTCGGGCGGGGTGAATCAGATACGCAGTATTTT.

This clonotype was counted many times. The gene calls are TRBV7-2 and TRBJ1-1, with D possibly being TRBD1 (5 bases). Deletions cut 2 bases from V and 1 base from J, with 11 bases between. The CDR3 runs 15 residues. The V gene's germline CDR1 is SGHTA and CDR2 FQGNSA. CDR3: CASSLWGVGNTEAFF. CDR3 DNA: TGTGCCAGCAGCTTATGGGGGGTGGGGAACACTGAAGCTTTCTTT.

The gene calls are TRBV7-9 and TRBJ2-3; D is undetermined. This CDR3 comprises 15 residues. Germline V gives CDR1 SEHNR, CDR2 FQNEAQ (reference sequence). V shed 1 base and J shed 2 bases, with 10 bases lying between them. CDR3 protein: CASSLEAENTDTQYF. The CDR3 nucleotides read TGTGCCAGCAGCTTAGAGGCGGAGAACACAGATACGCAGTATTTT.

CDR3 sequence reads: CASQLGGTMSELFF. CDR3 in DNA: TGTGCCAGCCAGTTGGGGGGAACTATGTCGGAGCTGTTTTTT. The chain links TRBV6-6 to TRBJ2-2; weak D call: TRBD2 (6 bases). The V and J ends lost 8 bases and 10 bases respectively, with 20 bases between them. Germline assignment: CDR1 MNHNY and CDR2 SVGAGI (reference sequence). CDR3 length equals 14 residues.

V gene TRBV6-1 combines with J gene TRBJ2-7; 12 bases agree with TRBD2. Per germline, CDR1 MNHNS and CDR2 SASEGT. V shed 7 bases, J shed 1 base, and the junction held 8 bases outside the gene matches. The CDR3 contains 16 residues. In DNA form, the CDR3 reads TGTGCCAGCATTGGGACTAGCGGGCCGGTTTCCTACGAGCAGTACTTC. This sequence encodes CASIGTSGPVSYEQYF.

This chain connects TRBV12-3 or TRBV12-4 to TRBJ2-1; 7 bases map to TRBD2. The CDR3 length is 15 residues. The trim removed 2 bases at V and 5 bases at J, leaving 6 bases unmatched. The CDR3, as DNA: TGTGCCAGCAGTTTAACGGGGGGTTCCCACAATGAGCAGTTCTTC. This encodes CASSLTGGSHNEQFF.

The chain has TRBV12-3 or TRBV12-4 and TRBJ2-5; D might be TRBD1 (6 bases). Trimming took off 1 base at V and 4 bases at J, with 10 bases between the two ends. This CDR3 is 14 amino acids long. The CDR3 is CASSLVQGPETQYF. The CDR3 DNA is TGTGCCAGCAGTTTAGTCCAGGGGCCAGAGACCCAGTACTTC.